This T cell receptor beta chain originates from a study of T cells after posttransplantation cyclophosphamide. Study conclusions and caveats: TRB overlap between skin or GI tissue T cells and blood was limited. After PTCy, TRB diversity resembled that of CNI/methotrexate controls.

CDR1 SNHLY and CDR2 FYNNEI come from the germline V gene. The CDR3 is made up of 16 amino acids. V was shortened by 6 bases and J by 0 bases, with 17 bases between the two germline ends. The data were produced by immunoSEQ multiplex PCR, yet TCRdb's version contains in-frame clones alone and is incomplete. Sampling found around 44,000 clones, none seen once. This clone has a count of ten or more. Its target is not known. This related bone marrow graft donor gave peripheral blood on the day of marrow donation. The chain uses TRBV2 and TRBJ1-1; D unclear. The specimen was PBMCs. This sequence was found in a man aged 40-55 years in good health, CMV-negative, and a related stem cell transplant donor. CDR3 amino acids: CASRADTFIMNTEAFF. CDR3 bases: TGTGCCAGCAGGGCAGATACCTTTATAATGAACACTGAAGCTTTCTTT.